These T cell receptor beta chains were read from a single sample in a study of somatic mutations in cytotoxic T cells in rheumatoid arthritis. The method was immunoSEQ multiplex PCR; TCRdb's version includes in-frame clones alone and lacks a portion of them. The table shows 15,000 to 20,000 clones, with around 79% occurring only once. The material sequenced was CD8+ T cells sorted from blood. The source of these receptors is a woman aged 50 to 65 in good health. Both conserved end residues are part of each CDR3. A D gene is named only where the DNA matches it firmly. Not all rows give a size; the values are once, few, many and, for expanded clones, a class.

j_call: TRBJ1-3
v_call: TRBV23-1
clone_size: NA
d_call: NA
cdr3_nt: TGCGCCAGCAGTCAATCGTCAGGGTGGGGTTCTGGAAACACCATATATTTT
cdr3_aa: CASSQSSGWGSGNTIYF

j_call: TRBJ1-5
v_call: TRBV6-5
clone_size: NA
d_call: NA
cdr3_nt: TGTGCCAGCAGCCTACAGGCCAATCAGCCCCAGCATTTT
cdr3_aa: CASSLQANQPQHF

j_call: TRBJ2-3
v_call: TRBV4-2
clone_size: NA
d_call: TRBD2
cdr3_nt: TGTGCCAGCAGCCAAGAACTAGCGGGCACCACTCTCACAGATACGCAGTATTTT
cdr3_aa: CASSQELAGTTLTDTQYF

j_call: TRBJ1-2
v_call: TRBV2
clone_size: NA
d_call: NA
cdr3_nt: TGTGCCAGCCTCGGAGGAACTAACTATGGCTACACCTTC
cdr3_aa: CASLGGTNYGYTF

j_call: TRBJ2-7
v_call: TRBV29-1
clone_size: NA
d_call: NA
cdr3_nt: TGCAGCTCAAGAGAGGGGGTCGAGCAGTACTTC
cdr3_aa: CSSREGVEQYF

j_call: TRBJ2-7
v_call: TRBV6-5
clone_size: few
d_call: NA
cdr3_nt: TGTGCCAGCAGTTACTCGACCCTGCGGGCTTACGAGCAGTACTTC
cdr3_aa: CASSYSTLRAYEQYF

j_call: TRBJ1-2
v_call: TRBV6-4
clone_size: NA
d_call: NA
cdr3_nt: TGTGCCAGCAGTGAGACCGGAGGCTCACATGTGGATGGCTACACCTTC
cdr3_aa: CASSETGGSHVDGYTF

j_call: TRBJ2-5
v_call: TRBV6-1
clone_size: few
d_call: NA
cdr3_nt: TGTGCCAGCAGTGAAGAGTTGGATTTCCAAGAGACCCAGTACTTC
cdr3_aa: CASSEELDFQETQYF

j_call: TRBJ1-5
v_call: TRBV28
clone_size: NA
d_call: NA
cdr3_nt: TGTGCCAGCAGTTTATCCGGGAATAGCAATCAGCCCCAGCATTTT
cdr3_aa: CASSLSGNSNQPQHF

j_call: TRBJ2-6
v_call: TRBV7-9
clone_size: NA
d_call: NA
cdr3_nt: TGTGCCAGCAGCTTAGAGGGCAGCCACTCTGGGGCCAACGTCCTGACTTTC
cdr3_aa: CASSLEGSHSGANVLTF